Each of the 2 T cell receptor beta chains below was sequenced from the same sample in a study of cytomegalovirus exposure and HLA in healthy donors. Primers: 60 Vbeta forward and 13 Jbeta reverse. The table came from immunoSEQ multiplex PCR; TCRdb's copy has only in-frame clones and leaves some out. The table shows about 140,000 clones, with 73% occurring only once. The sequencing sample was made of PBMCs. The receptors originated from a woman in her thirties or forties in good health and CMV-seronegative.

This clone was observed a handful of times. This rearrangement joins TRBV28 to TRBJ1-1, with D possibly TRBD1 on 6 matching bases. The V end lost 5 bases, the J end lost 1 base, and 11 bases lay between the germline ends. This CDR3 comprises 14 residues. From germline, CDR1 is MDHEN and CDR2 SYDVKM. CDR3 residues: CASSLRGWNTEAFF. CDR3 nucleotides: TGTGCCAGCAGTCTCAGGGGTTGGAACACTGAAGCTTTCTTT.

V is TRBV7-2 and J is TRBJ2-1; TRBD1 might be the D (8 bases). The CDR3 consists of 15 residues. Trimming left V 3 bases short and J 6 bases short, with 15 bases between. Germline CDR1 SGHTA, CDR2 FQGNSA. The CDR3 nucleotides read TGTGCCAGCAGCTTCGCAGGGGGCGGGGGCAATGAGCAGTTCTTC. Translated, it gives CASSFAGGGGNEQFF.